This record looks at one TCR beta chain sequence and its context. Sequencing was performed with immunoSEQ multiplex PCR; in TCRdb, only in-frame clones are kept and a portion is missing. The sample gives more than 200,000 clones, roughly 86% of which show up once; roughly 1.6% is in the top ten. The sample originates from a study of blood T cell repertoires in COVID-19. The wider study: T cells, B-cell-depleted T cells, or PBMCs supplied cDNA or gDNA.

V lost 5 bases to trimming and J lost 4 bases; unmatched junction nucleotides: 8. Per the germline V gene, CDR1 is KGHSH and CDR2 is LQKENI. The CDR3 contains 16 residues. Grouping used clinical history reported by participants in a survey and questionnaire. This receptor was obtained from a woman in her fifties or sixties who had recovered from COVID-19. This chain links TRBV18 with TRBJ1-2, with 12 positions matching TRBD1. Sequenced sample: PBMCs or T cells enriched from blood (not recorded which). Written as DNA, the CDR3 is TGTGCCAGCTCAGCGGGACAGGGGGCTTCGATCTATGGCTACACCTTC. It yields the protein CASSAGQGASIYGYTF.